The 24 T cell receptor beta chains presented below share a single source sample, sequenced in a study of graft-versus-host responses after intestinal transplantation. Their recognized antigens are unknown. Libraries were prepared by immunoSEQ multiplex PCR; TCRdb keeps only in-frame clonotypes and omits some of them. The sample lists under 140,000 clones, 93% occurring once. This specimen was unstimulated CD8+ T cells sorted from spleen or lymph node cells, taken before intestinal transplant. These receptors were collected from a human donor who received an intestinal transplant.

The rearrangement links TRBV5-1 to TRBJ2-7, with 8 bases matching TRBD2. The J segment lost 6 bases and the V segment lost 1 base, leaving 33 bases of the junction unmatched. The CDR3 has 23 amino acids. The V gene's germline CDR1 is SGHRS and CDR2 YFSETQ. For the CDR3, the DNA is TGCGCCAGCAGCTTGAGTCATTTTTACTCGACGAAGCGGGAGAGGGGCAGTCTACGCGAGCAGTACTTC. Amino acid sequence: CASSLSHFYSTKRERGSLREQYF.

The chain joins TRBV7-9 to TRBJ1-2; 8 bases match TRBD1. CDR3 length: 14 amino acids. V trimming: 7 bases; J trimming: 4 bases; junction bases outside the gene matches: 8. Germline CDR1 and CDR2: SEHNR and FQNEAQ (reference sequence). DNA of the CDR3: TGTGCCAGCACCGCATCCGGGACAGGCTATGGCTACACCTTC. This codes for CASTASGTGYGYTF.

The chain recombines TRBV19 with TRBJ2-2, with D tentatively TRBD1 (6 bases). This CDR3 has 12 amino acids. Deletions cut 6 bases from V and 5 bases from J, with 7 bases between. CDR1 LNHDA and CDR2 SQIVND come from the germline V gene (reference sequence). CDR3 sequence (DNA): TGTGCCAGTAGGAGGGGGACCGGGGAGCTGTTTTTT. Protein product: CASRRGTGELFF.

The chain carries TRBV4-2 and TRBJ2-3; D unresolved. Germline lookup yields CDR1 LGHNA and CDR2 YNFKEQ. The CDR3 has 15 residues. V shed 0 bases and J shed 6 bases, with 13 bases lying between them. Here the CDR3 reads CASSQEGVLLDTQYF. CDR3 sequence (DNA): TGTGCCAGCAGCCAAGAAGGAGTACTACTGGATACGCAGTATTTT.

The CDR3: CASSVGTGSRNEQFF. CDR3 nucleotide sequence: TGTGCCAGCAGCGTGGGGACAGGGTCCCGCAATGAGCAGTTCTTC. The V call is TRBV9, the J call TRBJ2-1; 9 bases map to TRBD1. The ends lost 2 bases at V and 6 bases at J; junction bases unmatched: 6. CDR1 is SGDLS, CDR2 YYNGEE, per germline. This CDR3 spans 15 amino acids.

The CDR3: CASSMASGKLNEQFF. CDR3 in DNA: TGTGCCAGTAGTATGGCTAGCGGGAAGTTGAATGAGCAGTTCTTC. The chain couples TRBV19 to TRBJ2-1, with 9 bases matching TRBD2. This CDR3 comprises 15 residues. The junction had 7 bases not matched to a gene; V was cut back by 3 bases and J by 7 bases. CDR1 LNHDA and CDR2 SQIVND come from the germline V gene (reference sequence). Filled out from reference TRBV19 and TRBJ2-1, the complete variable domain reads DGGITQSPKYLFRKEGQNVTLSCEQNLNHDAMYWYRQDPGQGLRLIYYSQIVNDFQKGDIAEGYSVSREKKESFPLTVTSAQKNPTAFYLCASSMASGKLNEQFFGPGTRLTVL.

V is TRBV19 and J is TRBJ2-1; D is uncertain. Germline-derived CDR1 and CDR2 are LNHDA and SQIVND (reference sequence). The V and J ends lost 1 base and 3 bases respectively, with 10 bases between them. The CDR3 covers 15 residues. The CDR3 bases are TGTGCCAGTAGTATAGGGGCGGCCGGCTACAATGAGCAGTTCTTC. Translated: CASSIGAAGYNEQFF.

The chain uses TRBV6-1 and TRBJ2-1, with 8 nucleotides matching TRBD1. The CDR3 is 14 amino acids. Germline loops: CDR1 MNHNS, CDR2 SASEGT. Unmatched junction bases numbered 2, after V lost 1 base and J lost 6 bases. The CDR3 is CASSEVDRGNEQFF. The CDR3 bases are TGTGCCAGCAGTGAAGTAGACAGGGGCAATGAGCAGTTCTTC.

CDR3 nucleotides: TGTGCCAGCAGCGCAGCGGGAGGGAGGGCGGATACGCAGTATTTT. Protein product: CASSAAGGRADTQYF. This chain links TRBV9 with TRBJ2-3; 10 bases agree with TRBD2. This CDR3 region has 15 residues. Germline assignment: CDR1 SGDLS and CDR2 YYNGEE. Trimming took 3 bases from V and 6 from J; bases not matched to a gene: 7.

This chain joins TRBV27 and TRBJ2-7; 7 bases are a match to TRBD1. The CDR3 runs to 12 residues. From germline, CDR1 is MNHEY and CDR2 SMNVEV (reference sequence). Trimming took 6 bases from V and 6 from J; bases not matched to a gene: 5. CDR3 amino acids: CASSSPGGEQYF. DNA of the CDR3: TGTGCCAGCAGCTCACCAGGGGGCGAGCAGTACTTC.

The J gene is TRBJ2-4, the V gene TRBV27, with 9 nucleotides matching TRBD1. The CDR3 is made up of 14 amino acids. CDR1 is MNHEY, CDR2 SMNVEV, per germline (reference sequence). With V trimmed by 5 bases and J by 9 bases, 8 bases remained unmatched. This CDR3 is CASSPTGTGSIQYF. DNA of the CDR3: TGTGCCAGCAGTCCAACCGGGACAGGGAGCATTCAGTACTTC.

The chain combines TRBV2 with TRBJ2-1; D remains ambiguous. The CDR3 length is 17 residues. CDR1 and CDR2 from the germline V gene are SNHLY and FYNNEI. V was clipped by 1 base and J by 0 bases, with 13 bases between them. The CDR3 loop is CASSEGSIQSSYNEQFF. The CDR3, as DNA: TGTGCCAGCAGTGAAGGGTCTATACAGAGCTCCTACAATGAGCAGTTCTTC.

The chain joins TRBV4-1 to TRBJ2-2; TRBD2 might be the D (6 bases). Germline CDR1 and CDR2: MGHRA and YSYEKL. V lost 5 bases and J lost 3, with 7 bases in between. The CDR3 is made up of 13 amino acids. CDR3 protein: CASSGGDTGELFF. CDR3 coding DNA: TGCGCCAGCAGCGGAGGGGACACCGGGGAGCTGTTTTTT.

V and J are TRBV11-2 and TRBJ2-1; 15 nucleotides match TRBD2. The V and J ends lost 5 bases and 2 bases, in that order; junction bases with no gene match: 4. This CDR3 region has 17 residues. Germline CDR1 SGHAT, CDR2 FQNNGV. The CDR3 DNA follows: TGTGCCAGCAGCCCCGGGACTAGCGGGGGGACCTACAATGAGCAGTTCTTC. It codes for CASSPGTSGGTYNEQFF.

The sample holds a few counts of this clone. Here the CDR3 DNA reads TGTGCCAGCGATACTAGCTTCGTCTACAATGAGCAGTTCTTC. Its protein product is CASDTSFVYNEQFF. The chain joins TRBV7-9 to TRBJ2-1; D might be TRBD2 (6 bases). Germline CDR1 SEHNR, CDR2 FQNEAQ (reference sequence). The V end lost 8 bases, the J end lost 3 bases, and 14 bases lay between the germline ends. The CDR3 has 14 amino acids. Supplemented by reference TRBV7-9 and TRBJ2-1, the full variable domain reads DTGVSQNPRHKITKRGQNVTFRCDPISEHNRLYWYRQTLGQGPEFLTYFQNEAQLEKSRLLSDRFSAERPKGSFSTLEIQRTEQGDSAMYLCASDTSFVYNEQFFGPGTRLTVL.

The chain joins TRBV7-8 to TRBJ2-7; 10 nucleotides line up with TRBD2. Germline V lookup: CDR1 SGHVS, CDR2 FQNEAQ. CDR3 length: 14 amino acids. V lost 5 bases and J lost 2; bases outside the gene matches: 3. Written as DNA, the CDR3 is TGTGCCAGCAGCATACTAGCGGGACCCTACGAGCAGTACTTC. This translates into CASSILAGPYEQYF.

This chain links TRBV7-6 with TRBJ2-1; 11 bases are a match to TRBD2. This CDR3 has 16 amino acids. The V and J ends lost 2 bases and 4 bases, in that order; junction bases with no gene match: 4. The germline CDR1 and CDR2 sequences are SGHVS and FNYEAQ. The DNA of the CDR3 is TGTGCCAGCAGCTTACGGACTAGCGGGCTTTACAATGAGCAGTTCTTC. Its translation: CASSLRTSGLYNEQFF.

CDR3 region: CASSQEGQVTQPQHF. The CDR3 DNA reads as TGTGCCAGCAGCCAAGAGGGGCAGGTGACTCAGCCCCAGCATTTT. The chain links TRBV4-2 to TRBJ1-5; D may be TRBD1 (5 bases). V was trimmed by 0 bases and J by 6 bases, leaving 12 bases between them. The germline V gene encodes CDR1 LGHNA and CDR2 YNFKEQ. The CDR3 extends over 15 amino acids.

The chain carries TRBV19 and TRBJ2-1; D uncertain. CDR1 is LNHDA and CDR2 is SQIVND in the germline V gene (reference sequence). This CDR3 is 13 amino acids long. With 3 bases removed from V and 3 bases from J, the gap between germline ends came to 6 bases. Here the CDR3 DNA reads TGTGCCAGTAGTATTGGCCTCTACAATGAGCAGTTCTTC. The encoded protein is CASSIGLYNEQFF.

This chain connects TRBV9 to TRBJ1-4, with D possibly TRBD1 on 5 matching bases. Germline V lookup: CDR1 SGDLS, CDR2 YYNGEE. The V gene lost 0 bases and the J gene lost 5 bases, with 14 bases spanning the gap. CDR3 size: 16 residues. The CDR3 DNA is TGTGCCAGCAGCGTAGATCGGGAAGAGGGGAATGAAAAACTGTTTTTT. Its translation is CASSVDREEGNEKLFF.

This rearrangement joins TRBV27 to TRBJ2-2; 7 bases agree with TRBD2. This CDR3 region has 15 residues. Germline lookup yields CDR1 MNHEY and CDR2 SMNVEV (reference sequence). Trimming removed 1 base from V and 5 bases from J; junction bases left unmatched: 4. In nucleotides, the CDR3 is TGTGCCAGCAGTTTATGGACTAGGGGAACCGGGGAGCTGTTTTTT. Amino acids: CASSLWTRGTGELFF.

The V gene is TRBV13, the J gene TRBJ2-3; tentatively, D is TRBD2 (6 bases). This CDR3 comprises 16 residues. Germline loops: CDR1 PRHDT, CDR2 FYEKMQ (reference sequence). V was pared by 5 bases and J by 0 bases, with 15 bases between. The chain's CDR3 is CASSPRAGTSTDTQYF. The CDR3, as DNA: TGTGCCAGCAGCCCGAGAGCGGGCACTAGCACAGATACGCAGTATTTT.

V gene TRBV7-3 combines with J gene TRBJ2-6, with D perhaps given as TRBD1 or TRBD2 (6 bases each). The CDR3 is 18 amino acids. Germline-derived CDR1 and CDR2 are SGHTA and FQGTGA. V was shortened by 3 bases and J by 0 bases, with 15 bases between the two germline ends. DNA of the CDR3: TGTGCCAGCAGCTTCAAGGCGGGACACCCCTCTGGGGCCAACGTCCTGACTTTC. This gives the protein CASSFKAGHPSGANVLTF. Variable domain in full (rest from reference TRBV7-3 and TRBJ2-6): GAGVSQTPSNKVTEKGKYVELRCDPISGHTALYWYRQSLGQGPEFLIYFQGTGAADDSGLPNDRFFAVRPEGSVSTLKIQRTERGDSAVYLCASSFKAGHPSGANVLTFGAGSRLTVL.

V usage is TRBV29-1 and J usage is TRBJ1-2; D gene ambiguous. CDR1 is SQVTM and CDR2 is ANQGSEA in the germline V gene. This CDR3 is built from 13 residues. V lost 7 bases and J lost 8, with 20 bases in between. CDR3 in amino acids: CSANGFGKGGYTF. CDR3 DNA sequence: TGCAGCGCTAATGGGTTCGGCAAAGGGGGCTACACCTTC.